The 16 T cell receptor beta chains in this list originate from one sample, sequenced in a study of shared clonotypes between healthy human individuals. Only in-frame clones appear in the TCRdb table, and some are missing; sequencing was by immunoSEQ multiplex PCR. The repertoire holds approximately 1.9 million clones, with 85% to 95% as singletons. CD45RO-negative cells were positively selected for CCR7, leaving out terminally differentiated effector memory CD45RA+ cells. Input material: naive CD8+ T cells from PBMCs. These receptors all stem from a man aged 18 to 30 in good health. Some clones in this sample may be carry-over from other donors' samples.

V is TRBV4-1 and J is TRBJ2-2, with D perhaps matching TRBD1 (6 bases). V dropped 1 base and J dropped 3 bases, with 9 bases sitting between them. This CDR3 spans 15 amino acids. Germline CDR1 is MGHRA and CDR2 is YSYEKL. For the CDR3, the DNA is TGCGCCAGCAGCCAAGGGGACATATACACCGGGGAGCTGTTTTTT. This gives the protein CASSQGDIYTGELFF.

The chain is built from TRBV7-9 and TRBJ2-4; D gene unclear. The length of the CDR3 is 15 residues. Germline V lookup: CDR1 SEHNR, CDR2 FQNEAQ (reference sequence). V gave up 5 bases and J gave up 3 bases, with 14 bases separating them. Here the CDR3 reads CASSPRELVKNIQYF. The CDR3 DNA follows: TGTGCCAGCAGCCCCAGAGAGTTGGTCAAAAACATTCAGTACTTC.

The genes are TRBV21-1 and TRBJ2-7; the table's D call, TRBD1, has no DNA check behind it. TRBV21-1 is given as a pseudogene. The length of the CDR3 is 15 residues. The CDR3 loop is CASSPSRQEVYEQYF. The CDR3 DNA reads as TGTGCCAGCAGCCCCTCTCGACAGGAGGTCTACGAGCAGTACTTC.

This sequence joins TRBV9 and TRBJ2-7; 7 nucleotides match TRBD2. Germline CDR1 SGDLS, CDR2 YYNGEE. The CDR3 sequence is 15 residues long. V lost 0 bases, J lost 3 bases, and 6 bases stayed unmatched. The CDR3 DNA reads TGTGCCAGCAGCGTAGTTGCTAGCGGAGGCTACGAGCAGTACTTC. Protein product: CASSVVASGGYEQYF. Supplemented by reference TRBV9 and TRBJ2-7, the full variable domain reads DSGVTQTPKHLITATGQRVTLRCSPRSGDLSVYWYQQSLDQGLQFLIQYYNGEERAKGNILERFSAQQFPDLHSELNLSSLELGDSALYFCASSVVASGGYEQYFGPGTRLTVT.

The chain joins TRBV6-6 to TRBJ1-5; 8 nucleotides match TRBD1. Germline values: CDR1 MNHNY, CDR2 SVGAGI (reference sequence). The CDR3 has 15 residues. V trimming: 6 bases; J trimming: 1 base; junction bases outside the gene matches: 5. The CDR3 nucleotides are TGTGCCAGCAGGTGGACAGGGACGAGCAATCAGCCCCAGCATTTT. Its protein product is CASRWTGTSNQPQHF.

The J gene is TRBJ1-1, the V gene TRBV7-9, with a weak D call TRBD1 (5 bases). The V and J ends lost 5 bases and 4 bases respectively, with 20 bases between them. Germline V gives CDR1 SEHNR, CDR2 FQNEAQ (reference sequence). The length of the CDR3 is 16 residues. The CDR3, as DNA: TGTGCCAGCAGCACTAGGGACCCTCGGGAGGGCACTGAAGCTTTCTTT. Amino acids: CASSTRDPREGTEAFF.

This clone came up a few times. V and J are TRBV9 and TRBJ1-2; no definite D call. V lost 0 bases, J lost 7 bases, and 13 bases lay in between. Germline V CDR1 and CDR2: SGDLS, YYNGEE. This CDR3 region has 14 residues. CDR3 region: CASSVGDYSGGYTF. The CDR3 nucleotides are TGTGCCAGCAGCGTAGGAGACTACTCGGGTGGCTACACCTTC.

This chain connects TRBV18 to TRBJ1-1, with unresolved D. Germline V gene lookup returns CDR1 KGHSH and CDR2 LQKENI. V was pared by 10 bases and J by 1 base, with 10 bases between. The CDR3 contains 12 residues. The CDR3 DNA reads as TGTGCCAACCGGGCAGAGAACACTGAAGCTTTCTTT. This gives the protein CANRAENTEAFF.

This chain connects TRBV28 to TRBJ1-2, with 7 bases identical to TRBD1. The CDR3 is made up of 15 amino acids. J lost 4 bases, V lost 2 bases, and 7 bases had no gene match. The germline V gene encodes CDR1 MDHEN and CDR2 SYDVKM. The CDR3 sequence is CASSLTATGSYGYTF. CDR3 bases: TGTGCCAGCAGTTTAACCGCGACAGGGAGCTATGGCTACACCTTC.

This chain joins TRBV9 and TRBJ2-5, with a tentative D call TRBD2 (5 bases). V lost 0 bases, J lost 7 bases, and 19 bases lay in between. The CDR3 length is 16 residues. CDR1 and CDR2 (germline): SGDLS, YYNGEE. Here the CDR3 DNA reads TGTGCCAGCAGCGTAGAAGGGCCCAGCGGAGTGGGGACCCAGTACTTC. Its translation is CASSVEGPSGVGTQYF.

CDR3 sequence: CASSLVVGTSYEQYF. DNA of the CDR3: TGTGCCAGCAGCTTAGTTGTAGGAACCTCCTACGAGCAGTACTTC. The chain carries TRBV7-2 and TRBJ2-7; D is unresolved. The CDR3 contains 15 residues. Trimming pared 1 base from V and 0 bases from J, leaving 10 bases between. Germline V lookup: CDR1 SGHTA, CDR2 FQGNSA. The full variable domain, completed using reference TRBV7-2 and TRBJ2-7, is GAGVSQSPSNKVTEKGKDVELRCDPISGHTALYWYRQSLGQGLEFLIYFQGNSAPDKSGLPSDRFSAERTGGSVSTLTIQRTQQEDSAVYLCASSLVVGTSYEQYFGPGTRLTVT.

The V gene is TRBV5-6, the J gene TRBJ1-1, with D possibly matching TRBD1 (5 bases). The CDR3 is 15 residues long. V dropped 2 bases and J dropped 3 bases, with 14 bases sitting between them. The germline gives CDR1 SGHDT, CDR2 YYEEEE. In nucleotides, the CDR3 is TGTGCCAGCAGCTTCCACGGGGCTTGGGACACTGAAGCTTTCTTT. Its translation: CASSFHGAWDTEAFF.

The V gene is TRBV25-1, the J gene TRBJ1-1; no firm D call. The ends were cut back, 2 bases at V and 7 bases at J, with 8 bases in the middle. The CDR3 totals 12 residues. Germline CDR1 reads MGHDK; CDR2 reads SYGVNS. In DNA form, the CDR3 reads TGTGCCAGCAGTGAAACAAGTCTTGAAGCTTTCTTT. Protein product: CASSETSLEAFF.

Comment on this clone: Other DNA sequences in the same sample also yield this CDR3. This rearrangement joins TRBV6-6 to TRBJ2-7; 8 bases line up with TRBD2. The CDR3 length is 14 residues. With V trimmed by 2 bases and J by 2 bases, 2 bases remained unmatched. CDR1 MNHNY and CDR2 SVGAGI come from the germline V gene (reference sequence). The CDR3 sequence is CASSYSGSPYEQYF. CDR3 bases: TGTGCCAGCAGTTACAGCGGGAGCCCCTACGAGCAGTACTTC.

Points on this clone: Other nucleotide sequences in the sample specify the same CDR3. The CDR3 nucleotides read TGTGCCAGCAGCCCTAGAGGGGCTGGGGAGACCCAGTACTTC. Encoded protein: CASSPRGAGETQYF. V usage is TRBV7-9 and J usage is TRBJ2-5; D tentatively fits TRBD1 or TRBD2 (5 bases each). This CDR3 is 14 amino acids long. Germline CDR1 is SEHNR and CDR2 is FQNEAQ (reference sequence). The V end was cut by 5 bases, the J end by 5 bases, with 15 bases between.

The chain combines TRBV9 with TRBJ2-7; D could derive from TRBD1 or TRBD2 (6 bases each). V lost 3 bases, J lost 6 bases, and 13 bases lay in between. Germline CDR1 reads SGDLS; CDR2 reads YYNGEE. The CDR3 runs 13 residues. The CDR3 loop reads CASSAGAGVEQYF. The CDR3 region has the DNA TGTGCCAGCAGCGCGGGGGCTGGGGTCGAGCAGTACTTC.